A selection of T cell receptor beta chains follows, all from one sample in a study of blood T cell repertoires in COVID-19. Generated by immunoSEQ multiplex PCR, the TCRdb table keeps only in-frame clones and is missing some. The data contain 250,000 or so clones, approximately 80% of them seen just once; the ten biggest clones take up about 1.8%. Sequencing input: PBMCs or T cells enriched from blood (not recorded which). These receptors were obtained from a man between 60 and 75 years old who had recovered from COVID-19. CDR3s include the opening cysteine and the closing phenylalanine or tryptophan. The order of the fields is J gene, clone size, D gene, V gene, CDR3 DNA, CDR3 protein. A D gene is named only where the DNA matches it firmly. The listing skips clone size in some rows; elsewhere it reads once, few, many or a size class.

>TRBJ1-1|-|TRBD1|TRBV11-3
TGTGCCAGCAGCCCCCGGACAGGCCAGAACACTGAAGCTTTCTTT
CASSPRTGQNTEAFF
>TRBJ2-2|-|-|TRBV2
TGTGCCAGCAGTGAACAAAGACTCACCGGGGAGCTGTTTTTT
CASSEQRLTGELFF
>TRBJ2-5|-|-|TRBV15
TGTGCCACCAGCCGGACAGTCCAAGAGACCCAGTACTTC
CATSRTVQETQYF
>TRBJ2-6|-|-|TRBV6-1
TGTGCCAGCAGTGAGGTCCCGCTAAGTCCCTCATCTGGGGCCAACGTCCTGACTTTC
CASSEVPLSPSSGANVLTF
>TRBJ1-3|-|-|TRBV19
TGTGCCAGTAGTATATTTCAGGGTACTGGAAACACCATATATTTT
CASSIFQGTGNTIYF
>TRBJ2-7|-|TRBD1|TRBV27
TGTGCCAGCAGTCCGGGGACAGGGATTTTGACCTACGAGCAGTACTTC
CASSPGTGILTYEQYF
>TRBJ2-5|-|TRBD1|TRBV11-3
TGTGCCAGCAGCTTAGGGCCAGGGGGCACCTTGTACCAAGAGACCCAGTACTTC
CASSLGPGGTLYQETQYF
>TRBJ2-7|-|-|TRBV29-1
TGCAGCGTTGAATTACGCCCCCGGGAGCAGTACTTC
CSVELRPREQYF
>TRBJ1-2|few|TRBD1|TRBV18
TGTGCCAGCTCACCAGACAGGGGGATGTTTGGCTACACCTTC
CASSPDRGMFGYTF
>TRBJ1-2|-|TRBD1|TRBV5-1
TGCGCCAGCAGCAGGGGGCTTACTGGCTACACCTTC
CASSRGLTGYTF
>TRBJ1-5|-|TRBD1|TRBV18
TGTGCCAGCTCAGGGGGCACAGGGGGTCAGCCCCAGCATTTT
CASSGGTGGQPQHF
>TRBJ2-1|-|-|TRBV19
TGTGCCAGTAGTATCATCCTGGACAGTGAGCAGTTCTTC
CASSIILDSEQFF
>TRBJ2-3|-|TRBD2|TRBV18
TGTGCCAGCTCACCGGTTGGGTACAGCGGGGGCTCAGATACGCAGTATTTT
CASSPVGYSGGSDTQYF
>TRBJ2-2|-|TRBD2|TRBV5-1
TGCGCCAGCAGCCTGAGCGGGAGCGGAGCGGGGCACACCGGGGAGCTGTTTTTT
CASSLSGSGAGHTGELFF
>TRBJ2-3|-|-|TRBV6-5
TGTGCCAGCAGTTACTCGAGGTCCCAGAACACAGATACGCAGTATTTT
CASSYSRSQNTDTQYF
>TRBJ2-7|-|-|TRBV11-3
TGTGCCAGCAGCCCTTTGCGCAGGGGAGTCAACGAGCAGTACTTC
CASSPLRRGVNEQYF
>TRBJ2-3|once|TRBD2|TRBV9
TGTGCCAGCAGCGCCCCCCTACTAGCGGGGGGCCGCACAGATACGCAGTATTTT
CASSAPLLAGGRTDTQYF
>TRBJ1-6|-|-|TRBV7-2
TGTGCCAGCAGATTCGGTAGTTTGAGCTCCTATAATTCACCCCTCCACTTT
CASRFGSLSSYNSPLHF
>TRBJ1-1|-|-|TRBV5-5
TGTGCCAGCAGCTTAAGAGGGAGGGACACTGAAGCTTTCTTT
CASSLRGRDTEAFF
>TRBJ1-2|once|TRBD1|TRBV6-2/TRBV6-3
TGTGCCAGCAGTTACCAGGGGGCGGCCGTCCTTGGCTACACCTTC
CASSYQGAAVLGYTF
>TRBJ1-1|-|TRBD1|TRBV11-3
TGTGCCAGCAGCTACGGACAGGGGGTCCCTCATGAAGCTTTCTTT
CASSYGQGVPHEAFF
>TRBJ2-2|-|-|TRBV19
TGTGCCAGTAGAGCTCCCGGGGGGCGAGTCACCGGGGAGCTGTTTTTT
CASRAPGGRVTGELFF
>TRBJ2-1|-|-|TRBV11-3
TGTGCCAGCAGCTCGAGAGGGACATGGAATGAGCAGTTCTTC
CASSSRGTWNEQFF
>TRBJ2-5|-|-|TRBV19
TGTGCCACCCGAGGGGGGGCCGAGACCCAGTACTTC
CATRGGAETQYF
>TRBJ2-1|-|TRBD1|TRBV7-6
TGTGCCAGCAGTCTAACGCGGACAGGGAGTTACAATGAGCAGTTCTTC
CASSLTRTGSYNEQFF
>TRBJ2-5|-|TRBD2|TRBV24-1
TGTGCCACCAGTGATTTCTCCAGCGGGGAACAAGAGACCCAGTACTTC
CATSDFSSGEQETQYF
>TRBJ2-3|once|TRBD2|TRBV5-1
TGCGCCAGCAGCTTGGTACTAGCGGGGGACACAGATACGCAGTATTTT
CASSLVLAGDTDTQYF
>TRBJ2-6|-|-|TRBV30
TGTGCGCACGGAAGGAGCTCTGGGGCCAACGTCCTGACTTTC
CAHGRSSGANVLTF
>TRBJ2-3|-|TRBD2|TRBV3-1/TRBV3-2
TGTGCCAGCAGCCATGCGCGGGGGGGCCGTACAGATACGCAGTATTTT
CASSHARGGRTDTQYF
>TRBJ1-5|-|TRBD1|TRBV28
TGTGCCAGCAGCTACTCCGTGAGGGGGCGGAATCAGCCCCAGCATTTT
CASSYSVRGRNQPQHF
>TRBJ1-2|-|-|TRBV4-3
TGCGCCAGCAGCCAAGATCTCGGGGGGGCACAGTTTTCTCACTATGGCTACACCTTC
CASSQDLGGAQFSHYGYTF
>TRBJ1-2|once|-|TRBV6-1
TGTGCCAGCAGTGAAGCGTTCCACGGGAGGAGCTATGGCTACACCTTC
CASSEAFHGRSYGYTF
>TRBJ1-3|-|-|TRBV3-1/TRBV3-2
TGTGCCAGCAGCCAAGGGCCGGGGAGTGGAAACACCATATATTTT
CASSQGPGSGNTIYF
>TRBJ1-5|-|-|TRBV19
TGTGCCAGTAGTATCTCCTCTCAGCCCCAGCATTTT
CASSISSQPQHF
>TRBJ1-5|once|-|TRBV12-5
TGTGCTAGTGCCCGGGGGGTGGATCAGCCCCAGCATTTT
CASARGVDQPQHF
>TRBJ2-1|few|TRBD1|TRBV19
TGTGCCAGTAGTATCTCCTTTGAGACAGGGGGCTCCAATGAGCAGTTCTTC
CASSISFETGGSNEQFF
>TRBJ1-1|-|-|TRBV6-1
TGTGCCAGCAGTGAGACCCGGGACTCCCGGGGAGCTTTCTTT
CASSETRDSRGAFF
>TRBJ1-1|-|-|TRBV19
TGTGCCAGTAGTCAGCCCGGGGTAGGCACTGAAGCTTTCTTT
CASSQPGVGTEAFF
>TRBJ1-6|-|-|TRBV15
TGTGCCACCAGTCGGGGGGCGTATTCACCCCTCCACTTT
CATSRGAYSPLHF
>TRBJ2-3|-|-|TRBV24-1
TGTGCCACCAGTGATACGGTGGTAGATACGCAGTATTTT
CATSDTVVDTQYF
>TRBJ2-7|-|TRBD1|TRBV5-1
TGCGCCAGCAGCTTGGTCAGGGGGTCCTCCTACGAGCAGTACTTC
CASSLVRGSSYEQYF
>TRBJ1-4|-|-|TRBV7-3
TGTGCCAGCAGCTTAACGTCCGGGGAAAAACTGTTTTTT
CASSLTSGEKLFF
>TRBJ1-3|-|TRBD1|TRBV9
TGTGCCAGCAGCGTAGCTCTACTTGGACAGGGGGCGCGAGGAAACACCATATATTTT
CASSVALLGQGARGNTIYF
>TRBJ2-7|few|TRBD1|TRBV4-2
TGTGCCAGCAGCCAAGGACCGGGACAGGGGAGCTACGAGCAGTACTTC
CASSQGPGQGSYEQYF
>TRBJ1-6|-|TRBD1|TRBV10-3
TGTGCCATCAGTACGGGACAGGGTCATTCACCCCTCCACTTT
CAISTGQGHSPLHF
>TRBJ2-7|-|-|TRBV7-8
TGTGCCAGCAGCTTAGCGGGGGCCCAATACGAGCAGTACTTC
CASSLAGAQYEQYF